This TCR beta chain was obtained from a study of OX40 agonist ivuxolimab in advanced cancers. Study-level results: On average, CD8+ T cells had more expanded clones than CD4+.

On this clone: Its antigen is undetermined.

The V and J ends lost 5 bases and 7 bases respectively, with 14 bases between them. CDR1 SGHVS and CDR2 FQNEAQ come from the germline V gene. The CDR3 consists of 13 residues. The table came from immunoSEQ multiplex PCR; TCRdb's copy has only in-frame clones and leaves some out. Among about 89,000 clones listed, approximately 86% were seen once. The sequencing used CD4+ or CD8+ T cells sorted from blood, collected in a trial of the OX40 agonist ivuxolimab. The TCR originated in an adult with an advanced solid tumor such as melanoma, head and neck, liver or kidney cancer. This rearrangement joins TRBV7-8 to TRBJ2-5; TRBD1 or TRBD2 may be the D gene (5 bases each). CDR3 in amino acids: CASSGTASGTQYF. Here the CDR3 DNA reads TGTGCCAGCAGCGGGACCGCCAGCGGGACCCAGTACTTC.